This T cell receptor beta chain was captured by sequencing in a study of T cells in Graves' hyperthyroidism and ophthalmopathy. First hyperthyroidism diagnosis is when the blood sample was obtained, before any ophthalmopathy symptoms. The CDR3 contains 11 residues. Germline CDR1 reads LGHDT; CDR2 reads YNNKEL (reference sequence). V was clipped by 4 bases and J by 15 bases; unmatched bases: 6. RNA transcripts provided the source from which TCR beta CDR3 regions were amplified. A first-round RT-PCR of the TCR CDR3 used the HTBI primer set. One entry per CDR3 protein, called by TCRdb with MiXCR from the multiplex PCR reads. The sample consists of under 750,000 distinct CDR3 sequences, about 17% of them appearing once.

The chain uses TRBV3-1 and TRBJ2-1; 7 bases fit TRBD2. This clonotype was obtained from a woman in her forties or fifties with Graves' hyperthyroidism that later progressed to Graves' ophthalmopathy. The sequenced material came from blood. In nucleotides, the CDR3 is TGTGCCAGCAGCCTTGGGACTATCCGGTTCTTC. Translation gives CASSLGTIRFF.